The 3 T cell receptor beta chains below all came from one sample that was sequenced in a study of low-dose radiotherapy and immunotherapy resistance in tumors. This sample's time point: before trial treatment. TRAV- and TRBV-specific primers were used for first-strand cDNA, which covered alpha and beta chains. It was with a constant-region primer and a V-primer adapter that TCRs were amplified over roughly 19 PCR cycles. TCRdb processed the reads anew with MiXCR; each CDR3 protein has one entry. Of approximately 90,000 distinct CDR3 sequences listed, 15% to 20% are singletons. Here the sequenced sample was PBMCs, taken before treatment. These receptors were obtained from a male donor with prostate cancer.

This clonotype was recorded many times. V gene TRBV7-2 combines with J gene TRBJ2-1; 7 nucleotides match TRBD2. CDR1 and CDR2 (germline): SGHTA, FQGNSA. This CDR3 spans 16 amino acids. V gave up 1 base and J gave up 5 bases; unmatched junction bases: 8. Written as DNA, the CDR3 is TGTGCCAGCAGCTTAGTCATTAGCGGGCAAGACAATGAGCAGTTCTTC. Its protein is CASSLVISGQDNEQFF.

This clonotype has at least ten counts. The chain employs TRBV6-2 or TRBV6-3 and TRBJ1-1; no clear D. The germline gives CDR1 MNHEY, CDR2 SVGEGT. This CDR3 region has 15 residues. The V and J ends lost 7 bases and 3 bases respectively, with 18 bases between them. The CDR3 sequence is CASIKDGPQDTEAFF. The CDR3 DNA reads as TGTGCCAGCATAAAAGACGGCCCCCAGGACACTGAAGCTTTCTTT.

This clonotype has ten or more counts. The J gene is TRBJ1-1, the V gene TRBV12-3 or TRBV12-4; a possible D gene is TRBD1 (6 bases). Trimming removed 0 bases at V and 4 bases at J, with 12 bases between. This CDR3 has 15 residues. The CDR3 DNA reads TGTGCCAGCAGTTTAGCTGGCAGGGGAGGCACTGAAGCTTTCTTT. Translating it yields CASSLAGRGGTEAFF.